This T cell receptor (beta chain) comes out of a study of blood T cell repertoires in COVID-19. The overall study: PBMCs, B-cell-depleted T cells, or T cells provided the cDNA or gDNA that made up the material.

The data were produced by immunoSEQ multiplex PCR, yet TCRdb's version contains in-frame clones alone and is incomplete. Of about 170,000 clones in the sample, about 85% were seen once. Germline loops: CDR1 SQVTM, CDR2 ANQGSEA. The CDR3 is 14 amino acids. V was cut by 6 bases and J by 4 bases, with 18 bases left in between. The J gene is TRBJ1-2, the V gene TRBV29-1; maybe TRBD1 (5 bases). The sample was peripheral blood. This receptor was taken from a woman of 80 years or more with COVID-19, enrolled during active disease. The chain's CDR3 is CSVRWAGVAYGYTF. DNA for the CDR3: TGCAGCGTCCGGTGGGCGGGGGTCGCCTATGGCTACACCTTC.